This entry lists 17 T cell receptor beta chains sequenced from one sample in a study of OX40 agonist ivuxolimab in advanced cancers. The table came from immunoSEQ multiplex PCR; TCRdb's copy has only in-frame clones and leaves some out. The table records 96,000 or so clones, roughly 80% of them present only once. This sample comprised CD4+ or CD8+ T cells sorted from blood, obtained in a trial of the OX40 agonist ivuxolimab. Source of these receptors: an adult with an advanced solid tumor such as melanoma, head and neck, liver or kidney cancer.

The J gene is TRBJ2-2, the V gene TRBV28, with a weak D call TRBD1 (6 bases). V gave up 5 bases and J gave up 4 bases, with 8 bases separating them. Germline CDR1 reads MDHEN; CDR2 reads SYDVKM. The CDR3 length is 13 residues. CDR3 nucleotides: TGTGCCAGCAGTCCCAGGGGCACCGGGGAGCTGTTTTTT. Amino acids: CASSPRGTGELFF.

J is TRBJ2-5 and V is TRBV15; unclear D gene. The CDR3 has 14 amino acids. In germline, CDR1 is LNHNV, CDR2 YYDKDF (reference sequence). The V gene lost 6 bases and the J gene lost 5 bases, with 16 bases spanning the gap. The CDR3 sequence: CATRARYQRETQYF. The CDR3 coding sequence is TGTGCCACCAGAGCTCGTTACCAGCGTGAGACCCAGTACTTC.

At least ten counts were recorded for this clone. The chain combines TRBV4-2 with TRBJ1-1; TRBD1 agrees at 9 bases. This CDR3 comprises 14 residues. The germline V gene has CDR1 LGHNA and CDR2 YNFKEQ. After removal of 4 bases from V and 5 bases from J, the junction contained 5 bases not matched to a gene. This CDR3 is CASSPTGGRTEAFF. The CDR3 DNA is TGTGCCAGCAGCCCCACAGGGGGCAGGACTGAAGCTTTCTTT.

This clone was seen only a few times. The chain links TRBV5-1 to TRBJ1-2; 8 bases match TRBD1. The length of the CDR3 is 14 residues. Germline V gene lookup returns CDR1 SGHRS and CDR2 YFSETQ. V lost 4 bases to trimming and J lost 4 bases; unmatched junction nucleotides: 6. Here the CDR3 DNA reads TGCGCCAGCAGCAAAACCACAGGGGGCTATGGCTACACCTTC. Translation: CASSKTTGGYGYTF. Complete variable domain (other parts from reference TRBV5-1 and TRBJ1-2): KAGVTQTPRYLIKTRGQQVTLSCSPISGHRSVSWYQQTPGQGLQFLFEYFSETQRNKGNFPGRFSGRQFSNSRSEMNVSTLELGDSALYLCASSKTTGGYGYTFGSGTRLTVV.

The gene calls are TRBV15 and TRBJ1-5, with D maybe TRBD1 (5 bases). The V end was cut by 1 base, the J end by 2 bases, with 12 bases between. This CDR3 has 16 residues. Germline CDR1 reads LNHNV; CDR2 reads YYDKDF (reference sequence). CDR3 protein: CATSRGGGAGNQPQHF. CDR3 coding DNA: TGTGCCACCAGCAGAGGTGGCGGGGCTGGCAATCAGCCCCAGCATTTT.

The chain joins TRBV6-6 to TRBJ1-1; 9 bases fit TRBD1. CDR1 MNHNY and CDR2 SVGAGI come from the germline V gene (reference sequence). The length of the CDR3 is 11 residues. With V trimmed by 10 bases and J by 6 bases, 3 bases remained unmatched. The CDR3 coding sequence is TGTGCCACCGACAGGGGGGCTGAAGCTTTCTTT. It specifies CATDRGAEAFF.

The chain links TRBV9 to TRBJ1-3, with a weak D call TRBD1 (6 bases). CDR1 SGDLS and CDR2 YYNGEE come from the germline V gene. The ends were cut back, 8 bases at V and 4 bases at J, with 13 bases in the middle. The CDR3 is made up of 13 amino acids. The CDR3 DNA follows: TGTGCCAGTCAGGGGCGGCAAGGAAACACCATATATTTT. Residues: CASQGRQGNTIYF.

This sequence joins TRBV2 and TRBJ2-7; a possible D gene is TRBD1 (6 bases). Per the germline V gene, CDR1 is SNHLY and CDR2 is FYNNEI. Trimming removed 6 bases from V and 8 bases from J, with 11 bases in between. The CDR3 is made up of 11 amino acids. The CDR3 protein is CASRTGPKQYF. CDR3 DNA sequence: TGTGCCAGCAGAACAGGGCCGAAGCAGTACTTC.

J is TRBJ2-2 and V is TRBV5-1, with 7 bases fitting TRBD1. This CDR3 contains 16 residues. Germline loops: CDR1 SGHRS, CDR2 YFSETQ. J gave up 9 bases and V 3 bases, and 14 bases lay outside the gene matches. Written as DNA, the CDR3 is TGCGCCAGCAGCTCTGATGGGAACAGGGGCGGCCGGGAGCTGTTTTTT. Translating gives CASSSDGNRGGRELFF.

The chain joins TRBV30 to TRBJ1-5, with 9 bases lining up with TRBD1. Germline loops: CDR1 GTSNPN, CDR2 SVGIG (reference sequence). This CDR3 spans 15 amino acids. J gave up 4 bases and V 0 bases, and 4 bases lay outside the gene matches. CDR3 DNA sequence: TGTGCCTGGAGTGTAGGGGGACAGGGTAATCAGCCCCAGCATTTT. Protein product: CAWSVGGQGNQPQHF.

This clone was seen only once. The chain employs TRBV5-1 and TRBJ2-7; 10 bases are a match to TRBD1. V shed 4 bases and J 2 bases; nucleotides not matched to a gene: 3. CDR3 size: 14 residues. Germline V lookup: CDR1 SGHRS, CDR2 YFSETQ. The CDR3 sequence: CASSGGTGAYEQYF. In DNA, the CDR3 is TGCGCCAGCAGCGGAGGGACAGGGGCCTACGAGCAGTACTTC.

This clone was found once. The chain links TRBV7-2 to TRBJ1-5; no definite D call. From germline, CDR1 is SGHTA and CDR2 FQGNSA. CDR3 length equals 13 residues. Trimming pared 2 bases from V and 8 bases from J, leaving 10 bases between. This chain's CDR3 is CASSLTPLEPQHF. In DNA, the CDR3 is TGTGCCAGCAGCTTAACCCCCCTTGAGCCCCAGCATTTT.

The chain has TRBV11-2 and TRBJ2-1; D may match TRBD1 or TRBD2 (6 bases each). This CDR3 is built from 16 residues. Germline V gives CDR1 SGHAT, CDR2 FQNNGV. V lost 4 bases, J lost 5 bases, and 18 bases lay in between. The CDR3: CASSSRIGGGNNEQFF. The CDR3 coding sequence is TGTGCCAGCAGCTCCCGGATAGGGGGAGGAAACAATGAGCAGTTCTTC.

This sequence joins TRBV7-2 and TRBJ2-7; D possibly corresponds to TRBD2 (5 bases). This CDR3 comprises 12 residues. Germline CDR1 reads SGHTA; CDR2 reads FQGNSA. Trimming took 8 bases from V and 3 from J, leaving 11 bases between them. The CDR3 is CASSEVFYEQYF. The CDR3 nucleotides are TGTGCCAGCTCGGAGGTATTCTACGAGCAGTACTTC.

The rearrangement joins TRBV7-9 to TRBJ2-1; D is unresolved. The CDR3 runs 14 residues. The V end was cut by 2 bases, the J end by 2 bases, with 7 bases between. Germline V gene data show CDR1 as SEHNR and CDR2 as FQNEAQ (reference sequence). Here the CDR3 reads CASSLLETYNEQFF. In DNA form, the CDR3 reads TGTGCCAGCAGCTTACTTGAAACCTACAATGAGCAGTTCTTC.

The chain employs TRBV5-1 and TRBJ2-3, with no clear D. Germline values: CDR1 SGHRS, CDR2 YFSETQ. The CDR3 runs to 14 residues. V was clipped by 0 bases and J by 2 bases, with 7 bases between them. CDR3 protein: CASSLAGYTDTQYF. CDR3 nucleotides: TGCGCCAGCAGCTTGGCCGGCTACACAGATACGCAGTATTTT.

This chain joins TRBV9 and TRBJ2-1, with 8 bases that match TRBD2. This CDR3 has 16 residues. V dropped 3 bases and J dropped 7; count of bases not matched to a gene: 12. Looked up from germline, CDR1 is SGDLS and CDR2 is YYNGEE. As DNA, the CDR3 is TGTGCCAGCAGCGCCCGGGGGAGCGGGGGTTCGAATGAGCAGTTCTTC. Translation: CASSARGSGGSNEQFF.